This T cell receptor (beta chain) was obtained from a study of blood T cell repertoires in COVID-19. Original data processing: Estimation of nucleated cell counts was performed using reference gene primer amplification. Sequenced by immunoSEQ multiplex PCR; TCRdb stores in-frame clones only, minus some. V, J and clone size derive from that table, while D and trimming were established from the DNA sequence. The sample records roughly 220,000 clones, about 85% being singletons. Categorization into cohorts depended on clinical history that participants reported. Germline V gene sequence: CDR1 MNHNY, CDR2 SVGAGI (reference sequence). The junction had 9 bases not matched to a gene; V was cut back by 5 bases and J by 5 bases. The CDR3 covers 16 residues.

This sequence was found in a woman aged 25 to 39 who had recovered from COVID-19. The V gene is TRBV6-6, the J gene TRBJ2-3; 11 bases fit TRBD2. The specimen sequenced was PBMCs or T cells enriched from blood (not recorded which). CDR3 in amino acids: CASSTLAGGSIDTQYF. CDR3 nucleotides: TGTGCCAGCAGTACTTTAGCGGGGGGGTCGATAGATACGCAGTATTTT.